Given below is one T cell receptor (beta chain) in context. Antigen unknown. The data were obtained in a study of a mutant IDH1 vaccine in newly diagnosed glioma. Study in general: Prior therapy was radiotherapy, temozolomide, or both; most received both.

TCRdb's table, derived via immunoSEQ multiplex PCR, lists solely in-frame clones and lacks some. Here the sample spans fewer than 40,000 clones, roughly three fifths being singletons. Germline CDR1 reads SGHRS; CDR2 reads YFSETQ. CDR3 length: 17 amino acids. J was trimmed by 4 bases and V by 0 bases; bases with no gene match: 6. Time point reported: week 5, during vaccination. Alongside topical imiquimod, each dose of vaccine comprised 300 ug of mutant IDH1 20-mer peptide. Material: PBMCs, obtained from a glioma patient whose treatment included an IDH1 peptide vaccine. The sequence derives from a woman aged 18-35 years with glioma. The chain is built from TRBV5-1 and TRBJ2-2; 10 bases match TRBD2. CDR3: CASSLGTSGTFTGELFF. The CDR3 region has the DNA TGCGCCAGCAGCTTGGGAACTAGCGGGACCTTCACCGGGGAGCTGTTTTTT.